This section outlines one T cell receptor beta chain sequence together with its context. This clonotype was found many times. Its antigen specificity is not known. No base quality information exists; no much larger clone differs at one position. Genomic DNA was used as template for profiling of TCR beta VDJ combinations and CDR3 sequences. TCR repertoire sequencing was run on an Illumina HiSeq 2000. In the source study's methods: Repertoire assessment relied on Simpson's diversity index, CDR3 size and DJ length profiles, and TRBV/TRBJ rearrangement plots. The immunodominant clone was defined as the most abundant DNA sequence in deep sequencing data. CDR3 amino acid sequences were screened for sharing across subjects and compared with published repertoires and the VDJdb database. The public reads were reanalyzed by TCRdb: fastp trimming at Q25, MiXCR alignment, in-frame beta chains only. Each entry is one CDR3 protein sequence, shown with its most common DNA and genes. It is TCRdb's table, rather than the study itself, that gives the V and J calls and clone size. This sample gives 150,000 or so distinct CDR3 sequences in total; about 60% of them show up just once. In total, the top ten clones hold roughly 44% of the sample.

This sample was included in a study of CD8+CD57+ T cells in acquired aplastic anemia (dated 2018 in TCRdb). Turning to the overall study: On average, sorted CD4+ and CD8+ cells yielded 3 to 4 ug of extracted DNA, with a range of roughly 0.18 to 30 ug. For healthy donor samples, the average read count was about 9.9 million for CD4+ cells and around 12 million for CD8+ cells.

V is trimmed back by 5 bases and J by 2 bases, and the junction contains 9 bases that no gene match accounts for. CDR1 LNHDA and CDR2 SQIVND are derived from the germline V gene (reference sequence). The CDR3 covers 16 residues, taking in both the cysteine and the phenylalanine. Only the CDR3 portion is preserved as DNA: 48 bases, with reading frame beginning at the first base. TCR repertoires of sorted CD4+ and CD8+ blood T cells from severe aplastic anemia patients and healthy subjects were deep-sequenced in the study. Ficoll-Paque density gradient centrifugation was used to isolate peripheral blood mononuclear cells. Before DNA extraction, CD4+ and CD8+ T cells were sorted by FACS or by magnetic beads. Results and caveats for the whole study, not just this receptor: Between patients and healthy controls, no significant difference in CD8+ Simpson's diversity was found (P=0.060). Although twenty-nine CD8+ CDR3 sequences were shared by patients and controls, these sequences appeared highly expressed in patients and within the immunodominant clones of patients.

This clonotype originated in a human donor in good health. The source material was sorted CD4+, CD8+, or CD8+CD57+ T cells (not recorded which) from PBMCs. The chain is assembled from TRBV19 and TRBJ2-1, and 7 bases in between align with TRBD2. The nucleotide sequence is TGTGCCAGTAGTCCTTGGACTAGTGGAACCTACAATGAGCAGTTCTTC. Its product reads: CASSPWTSGTYNEQFF.